Listed here are 15 T cell receptor beta chains from one sample, sequenced in a study of low-dose radiotherapy and immunotherapy resistance in tumors. Stated time point: after trial treatment. Described treatment: LDRT plus nivolumab, ipilimumab, low-dose cyclophosphamide and aspirin (RACIN trial). Both TCRalpha and TCRbeta chains were reverse transcribed with V-gene-specific primers. It was with a constant-region primer and a V-primer adapter that TCRs were amplified over approximately 20 PCR cycles. MiXCR, run by TCRdb on the reads, gives a single entry per CDR3 protein. Among more than 90,000 distinct CDR3 sequences, around 21% were seen once, and the ten largest hold 4.1%. Here the sequenced sample was PBMCs, taken after low-dose radiotherapy plus immunotherapy. Source of these receptors: a male donor with prostate cancer.

This clonotype has a handful of counts. One end of the junction fails to match germline, which may point to a read error. This chain connects TRBV7-7 to TRBJ2-5, with no clear D. CDR3 length equals 13 residues. From germline, CDR1 is SSHAT and CDR2 FNYEAQ (reference sequence). The CDR3 nucleotides are TGTGCTAGCAGCCCCGACCGCCCCGGGACCCAGTACTTC. Translation gives CASSPDRPGTQYF.

This clonotype was seen at least ten times. V gene TRBV10-3 combines with J gene TRBJ1-2; tentatively, D is TRBD1 (5 bases). This CDR3 has 13 amino acids. CDR1 is ENHRY and CDR2 is SYGVKD in the germline V gene. The ends were cut back, 4 bases at V and 4 bases at J, with 10 bases in the middle. CDR3 in amino acids: CAISGGALYGYTF. Written as DNA, the CDR3 is TGTGCCATCAGTGGAGGGGCTCTCTATGGCTACACCTTC.

This clonotype showed up many times. The chain couples TRBV6-2 or TRBV6-3 to TRBJ2-3, with D tentatively TRBD2 (6 bases). CDR1 is MNHEY, CDR2 SVGEGT, per germline. The CDR3 has 14 amino acids. V lost 4 bases and J 3 bases, leaving 11 bases between the germline ends. The CDR3 spells CASSFSRGTDTQYF. For the CDR3, the DNA is TGTGCCAGCAGTTTCTCGCGGGGTACAGATACGCAGTATTTT.

Only a few counts were recorded for this clonotype. The chain has TRBV28 and TRBJ1-1, with D perhaps TRBD1 (6 bases). Germline CDR1 and CDR2: MDHEN and SYDVKM. V was pared by 2 bases and J by 5 bases, with 18 bases between. CDR3 size: 16 residues. The CDR3 nucleotides read TGTGCCAGCAGTTTAGATGGCCCAGGGGAAAAAACTGAAGCTTTCTTT. This gives the protein CASSLDGPGEKTEAFF.

The chain couples TRBV18 to TRBJ2-7, with D unclear. The germline V and J ends were trimmed by 2 bases and 0 bases, with 5 bases remaining between them. The CDR3 has 13 residues. Germline lookup yields CDR1 KGHSH and CDR2 LQKENI. The CDR3 region is CASSPSSSYEQYF. For the CDR3, the DNA is TGTGCCAGCTCACCATCCAGCTCCTACGAGCAGTACTTC.

V is TRBV7-2 and J is TRBJ2-5; possible D gene TRBD2, 6 bases. The CDR3 consists of 15 residues. V lost 0 bases and J 7 bases, leaving 15 bases between the germline ends. From germline, CDR1 is SGHTA and CDR2 FQGNSA. DNA for the CDR3: TGTGCCAGCAGCTTAGCGCTCGGGAGTGAGGGGACCCAGTACTTC. It translates to CASSLALGSEGTQYF. The variable domain in full, completed from reference TRBV7-2 and TRBJ2-5, reads GAGVSQSPSNKVTEKGKDVELRCDPISGHTALYWYRQSLGQGLEFLIYFQGNSAPDKSGLPSDRFSAERTGGSVSTLTIQRTQQEDSAVYLCASSLALGSEGTQYFGPGTRLLVL.

This clonotype showed up many times. This chain connects TRBV13 to TRBJ1-2; D unresolved. Trimming shortened V by 5 bases and J by 6 bases, and 16 bases separated the two germline ends. CDR1 is PRHDT, CDR2 FYEKMQ, per germline (reference sequence). This CDR3 has 14 amino acids. CDR3 nucleotides: TGTGCCAGCAGCCCCCCACGGGGAAGTCATGGCTACACCTTC. Translation gives CASSPPRGSHGYTF.

This clonotype was observed at least ten times. The rearrangement links TRBV12-3 or TRBV12-4 to TRBJ2-5; 9 bases are shared with TRBD1. This CDR3 is 15 amino acids long. V shed 6 bases, J shed 3 bases, and the junction held 8 bases outside the gene matches. The CDR3, as DNA: TGTGCCAGCAGAGGGAGACGGACAGGGGAAGAGACCCAGTACTTC. Its protein product is CASRGRRTGEETQYF.

This clonotype occurred many times. The chain joins TRBV20-1 to TRBJ2-1; TRBD2 matches 8 bases. The ends lost 4 bases at V and 6 bases at J; junction bases unmatched: 11. CDR1 and CDR2 from the germline V gene are DFQATT and SNEGSKA (reference sequence). The CDR3 runs 15 residues. The CDR3 DNA is TGCAGTGCTACCCCGGGGAGCGGGGGTTTCAATGAGCAGTTCTTC. It codes for CSATPGSGGFNEQFF.

This clonotype was recorded at least ten times. The chain links TRBV7-9 to TRBJ2-6; D tentatively fits TRBD1 or TRBD2 (5 bases each). The ends were cut back, 3 bases at V and 0 bases at J, with 12 bases in the middle. The CDR3 extends over 17 amino acids. CDR1 is SEHNR, CDR2 FQNEAQ, per germline (reference sequence). CDR3 coding DNA: TGTGCCAGCAGCTTTTGGGACCGAACCTCTGGGGCCAACGTCCTGACTTTC. Protein sequence: CASSFWDRTSGANVLTF.

The sample holds many counts of this clonotype. The chain couples TRBV11-2 to TRBJ2-5, with D possibly TRBD1 on 7 matching bases. Per the germline V gene, CDR1 is SGHAT and CDR2 is FQNNGV. Trimming left V 0 bases short and J 5 bases short, with 19 bases between. The length of the CDR3 is 17 residues. The CDR3 loop reads CASSLDRTGPRGETQYF. The CDR3 DNA reads TGTGCCAGCAGCTTAGATCGGACAGGCCCACGGGGGGAGACCCAGTACTTC.

In its sample, this clonotype was seen many times. The rearrangement joins TRBV5-6 to TRBJ1-1, with unresolved D. CDR3 size: 13 residues. The V end was cut by 0 bases, the J end by 6 bases, with 9 bases between. Germline V lookup: CDR1 SGHDT, CDR2 YYEEEE. CDR3 bases: TGTGCCAGCAGCTTGGCCCGTACTGCTGAAGCTTTCTTT. Its protein product is CASSLARTAEAFF.

This clonotype showed up just a few times. This sequence joins TRBV4-2 and TRBJ2-1, with D perhaps matching TRBD2 (7 bases). The germline V and J ends were trimmed by 4 bases and 10 bases, with 11 bases remaining between them. The CDR3 extends over 12 amino acids. CDR1 is LGHNA, CDR2 YNFKEQ, per germline. The CDR3 DNA reads as TGTGCCAGCAGCCCCGGGGGGACAGAGCAGTTCTTC. It is translated as CASSPGGTEQFF.

This clonotype was detected ten times or more. The gene calls are TRBV5-6 and TRBJ2-5; D may match TRBD1 or TRBD2 (6 bases each). V lost 2 bases and J lost 3, with 14 bases in between. There are 15 residues in the CDR3. CDR1 is SGHDT, CDR2 YYEEEE, per germline. The DNA of the CDR3 is TGTGCCAGCAGCTTTTCCCCGGGGGCGGAAGAGACCCAGTACTTC. It is translated as CASSFSPGAEETQYF.

Points on this clonotype: The junction differs from germline at one of its ends, possibly a read error. This rearrangement joins TRBV12-3 or TRBV12-4 to TRBJ2-3; 7 bases line up with TRBD2. The CDR3 has 16 amino acids. Here the CDR3 DNA reads TGTGCCAGCAGTTTAGGGTCGCTAGCGGATGCGGATATGCAGTATTTT. Its protein is CASSLGSLADADMQYF.